The text below deals with one TCR beta chain. What it binds is not known. This entry is derived from a study of T cells in tuberculosis. Profiling relied on immunoSEQ multiplex PCR, and the TCRdb table lists in-frame clones only, not all of them. The sample comprises tens of thousands of clones, just over 90% of which are singletons, and around 7% rests with the top ten. Study conclusions and caveats: Classification accuracy was roughly 87% (AUROC roughly 0.9) with the GMM-specific repertoire.

Time point of the sample: new active TB diagnosis, blood taken before or within 7 days of starting treatment. The sequenced sample was PBMCs, obtained at tuberculosis diagnosis. This TCR was sampled from an adult with tuberculosis. Some clones in this sample may be carry-over from other donors' samples.

Here the CDR3 reads CASSGQGDQPQHF. The CDR3 bases are TGTGCCAGCAGTGGACAGGGTGATCAGCCCCAGCATTTT. This chain uses TRBV6-1 with TRBJ1-5, with 7 nucleotides matching TRBD1. This CDR3 has 13 residues. V lost 4 bases to trimming and J lost 5 bases; unmatched junction nucleotides: 2. Germline CDR1 MNHNS, CDR2 SASEGT.